The clone carrying this TCR beta chain was picked up one time. The identical CDR3 is also encoded by other nucleotide sequences in the sample. As processed by the authors: Sequence data from immunoSEQ were junction-only and lacked quality scores; consequently, filtering differed. Assay: immunoSEQ multiplex PCR; the TCRdb copy retains only in-frame clones and omits some. Clonal size and the V and J genes are those of that table, whereas D and trimming came from the DNA. This sample has millions of clones; roughly 95% occur once, and the top ten carry roughly 0.13%. This specimen comes from a study of shared clonotypes between healthy human individuals. On the study more broadly: The study used three CD4 naive, three CD4 memory, two CD8 naive and one CD8 memory plate per donor.

Trimming shortened V by 0 bases and J by 3 bases, and 6 bases separated the two germline ends. In germline, CDR1 is SGHRS, CDR2 YFSETQ. CDR3 size: 13 residues. The study drew all its donors from Caucasian adults living in Nashville, Tennessee. The V call is TRBV5-1, the J call TRBJ2-5; no reliable D call. Sequenced material: naive CD4+ T cells sorted from blood. Stated subset: CD45RA+ positively selected. This sequence was found in a man aged 18 to 29 in good health. CDR3 protein: CASSLGPKETQYF. The CDR3 DNA sequence: TGCGCCAGCAGCTTGGGTCCCAAAGAGACCCAGTACTTC.